One and the same sample provided the 4 T cell receptor beta chains below, sequenced in a study of CD8 T cells in ankylosing spondylitis. TCRdb recomputed calls from the 5' RACE reads with MiXCR, one row per CDR3 protein. The sample contains around 120,000 distinct CDR3 sequences, around 24% of which appear only once. Sequencing was performed on synovial fluid, either unsorted or a sorted T cell fraction (not recorded which). All receptors come from a male donor with ankylosing spondylitis.

This clonotype was seen a few times. The chain employs TRBV5-6 and TRBJ2-5, with D possibly matching TRBD1 (6 bases). The CDR3 runs 13 residues. Looked up from germline, CDR1 is SGHDT and CDR2 is YYEEEE. V gave up 1 base and J gave up 4 bases, with 8 bases separating them. The CDR3 here is CASSLTGIETQYF. CDR3 DNA sequence: TGTGCCAGCAGCTTGACAGGGATAGAGACCCAGTACTTC.

With respect to this clonotype: One junction end disagrees with the germline gene, perhaps due to a read error. The rearrangement links TRBV19 to TRBJ2-1; 9 nucleotides agree with TRBD2. Germline-derived CDR1 and CDR2 are LNHDA and SQIVND (reference sequence). This CDR3 spans 12 amino acids. DNA for the CDR3: TGTACCAGTAGTATTGCGGGAGGGCCGCAATTCTTC. The encoded protein is CTSSIAGGPQFF. The full variable domain, with the rest looked up from reference TRBV19 and TRBJ2-1, is DGGITQSPKYLFRKEGQNVTLSCEQNLNHDAMYWYRQDPGQGLRLIYYSQIVNDFQKGDIAEGYSVSREKKESFPLTVTSAQKNPTAFYLCTSSIAGGPQFFGPGTRLTVL.

Of note for this clonotype: The germline gene is not matched at one end of the junction; a read error may be the cause. The V call is TRBV12-3 or TRBV12-4, the J call TRBJ2-1; D is unclear. The CDR3 sequence is 12 residues long. Written as DNA, the CDR3 is TGTGCCGGCAGCCAGAGTTCACTCGAGCAGTTCTTC. This sequence encodes CAGSQSSLEQFF.

The J gene is TRBJ1-5, the V gene TRBV5-6, with 8 bases lining up with TRBD1. Germline V gene lookup returns CDR1 SGHDT and CDR2 YYEEEE. This CDR3 is 15 amino acids long. With V trimmed by 4 bases and J by 3 bases, 6 bases remained unmatched. The DNA for the CDR3 is TGTGCCAGCAGCCTCGACAGGGGTCTCAATCAGCCCCAGCATTTT. Its translation: CASSLDRGLNQPQHF.